This TCR beta chain stems from a study of vaccination and CD4 T cells after COVID-19. Time point given: late sampling 161 to 241 days after vaccination in a few convalescent patients. V was clipped by 3 bases and J by 0 bases, with 8 bases between them. Germline CDR1 and CDR2: SGHTA and FQGNSA. This CDR3 is built from 14 residues. TCRdb re-called the PCR reads with MiXCR, one entry per CDR3 protein. The table records some 33,000 distinct CDR3 sequences, around 39% of them present only once. This clonotype was sampled from a human donor who had recovered from COVID-19. The specimen was CD4+ T cells from blood, collected about 7 months after SARS-CoV-2 vaccination. The chain couples TRBV7-2 to TRBJ2-5; no clear D. CDR3 in amino acids: CASSFNRYQETQYF. In nucleotides, the CDR3 is TGTGCCAGCAGCTTCAACAGATACCAAGAGACCCAGTACTTC.